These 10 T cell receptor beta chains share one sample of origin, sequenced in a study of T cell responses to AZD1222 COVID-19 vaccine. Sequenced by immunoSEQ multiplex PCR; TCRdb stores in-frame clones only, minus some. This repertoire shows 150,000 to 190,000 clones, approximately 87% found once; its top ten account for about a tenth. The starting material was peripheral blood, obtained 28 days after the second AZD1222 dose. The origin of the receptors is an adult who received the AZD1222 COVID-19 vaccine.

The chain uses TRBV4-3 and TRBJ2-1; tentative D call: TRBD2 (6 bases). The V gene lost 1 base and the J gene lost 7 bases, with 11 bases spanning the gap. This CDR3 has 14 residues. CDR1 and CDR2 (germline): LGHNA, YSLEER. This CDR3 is CASSQGLVSNEQFF. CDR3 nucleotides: TGCGCCAGCAGCCAAGGACTAGTCTCTAATGAGCAGTTCTTC.

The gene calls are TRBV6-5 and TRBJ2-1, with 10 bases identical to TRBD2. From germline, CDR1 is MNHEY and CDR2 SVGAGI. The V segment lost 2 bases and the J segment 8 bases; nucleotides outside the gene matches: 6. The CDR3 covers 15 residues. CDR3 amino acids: CASSYGTSGMHEQFF. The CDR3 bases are TGTGCCAGCAGTTACGGTACTAGCGGGATGCATGAGCAGTTCTTC.

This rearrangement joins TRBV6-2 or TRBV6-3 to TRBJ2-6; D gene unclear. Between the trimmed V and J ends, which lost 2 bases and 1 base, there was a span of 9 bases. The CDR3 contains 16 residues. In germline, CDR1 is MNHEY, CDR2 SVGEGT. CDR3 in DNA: TGTGCCAGCAGTTACCCAAATTTATCTGGGGCCAACGTCCTGACTTTC. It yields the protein CASSYPNLSGANVLTF.

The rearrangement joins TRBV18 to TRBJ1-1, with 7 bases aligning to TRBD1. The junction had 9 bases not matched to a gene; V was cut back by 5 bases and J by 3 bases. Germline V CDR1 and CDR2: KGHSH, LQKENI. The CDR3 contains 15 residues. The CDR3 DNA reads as TGTGCCAGCTCATCCTGGACAGGCAGCGACACTGAAGCTTTCTTT. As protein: CASSSWTGSDTEAFF.

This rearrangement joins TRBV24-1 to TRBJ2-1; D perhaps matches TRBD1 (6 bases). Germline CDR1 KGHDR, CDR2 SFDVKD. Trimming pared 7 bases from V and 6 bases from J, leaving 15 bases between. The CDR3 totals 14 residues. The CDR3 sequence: CATSRDTVSNEQFF. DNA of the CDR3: TGTGCCACCAGCCGGGACACGGTGTCCAATGAGCAGTTCTTC.

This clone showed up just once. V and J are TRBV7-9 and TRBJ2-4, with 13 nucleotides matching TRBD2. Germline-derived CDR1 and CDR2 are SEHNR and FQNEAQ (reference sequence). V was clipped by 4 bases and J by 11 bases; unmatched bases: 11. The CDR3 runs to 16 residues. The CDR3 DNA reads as TGTGCCAGCAGCTCCTCTGGGACTAGCGGGACCGGGGTTCAGTACTTC. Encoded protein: CASSSSGTSGTGVQYF.

CDR3 bases: TGTGCCAGCAGCCCCAAGGGGGGGGTCTACGAGCAGTACTTC. This gives the protein CASSPKGGVYEQYF. The rearrangement links TRBV9 to TRBJ2-7, with a possible D match to TRBD2 (7 bases). V lost 4 bases, J lost 3 bases, and 14 bases lay in between. Per the germline V gene, CDR1 is SGDLS and CDR2 is YYNGEE. The CDR3 is made up of 14 amino acids.

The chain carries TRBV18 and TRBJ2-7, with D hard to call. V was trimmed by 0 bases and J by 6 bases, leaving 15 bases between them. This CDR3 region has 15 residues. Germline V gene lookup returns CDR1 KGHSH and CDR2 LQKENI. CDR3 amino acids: CASSPPELSLSEQYF. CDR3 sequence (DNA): TGTGCCAGCTCACCACCCGAGTTATCCCTTAGCGAGCAGTACTTC.

CDR3 nucleotides: TGTGCCAGTAACGGAGGCACAGATACGCAGTATTTT. Its translation: CASNGGTDTQYF. This sequence joins TRBV19 and TRBJ2-3; D call uncertain. The V gene's germline CDR1 is LNHDA and CDR2 SQIVND (reference sequence). Trimming left V 7 bases short and J 1 base short, with 6 bases between. The CDR3 is 12 residues long. Drawing the rest from reference TRBV19 and TRBJ2-3, the complete variable domain is DGGITQSPKYLFRKEGQNVTLSCEQNLNHDAMYWYRQDPGQGLRLIYYSQIVNDFQKGDIAEGYSVSREKKESFPLTVTSAQKNPTAFYLCASNGGTDTQYFGPGTRLTVL.

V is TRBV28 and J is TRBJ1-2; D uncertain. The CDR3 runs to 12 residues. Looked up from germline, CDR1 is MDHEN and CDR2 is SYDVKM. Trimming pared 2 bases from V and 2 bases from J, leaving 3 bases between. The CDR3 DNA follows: TGTGCCAGCAGTTTACTGAACTATGGCTACACCTTC. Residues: CASSLLNYGYTF.